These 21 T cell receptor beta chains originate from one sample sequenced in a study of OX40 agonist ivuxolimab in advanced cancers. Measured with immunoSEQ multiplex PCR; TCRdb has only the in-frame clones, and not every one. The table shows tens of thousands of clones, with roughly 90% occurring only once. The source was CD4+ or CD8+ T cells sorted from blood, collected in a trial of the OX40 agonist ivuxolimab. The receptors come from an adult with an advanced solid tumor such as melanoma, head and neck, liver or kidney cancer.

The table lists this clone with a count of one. The CDR3 sequence is CASSLGHGSYEQYF. CDR3 coding DNA: TGCGCCAGCAGCTTGGGACACGGCTCCTACGAGCAGTACTTC. The rearrangement links TRBV5-1 to TRBJ2-7; D unclear. Germline CDR1 SGHRS, CDR2 YFSETQ. V shed 0 bases and J shed 0 bases, with 7 bases lying between them. The CDR3 is 14 residues long. Together with reference TRBV5-1 and TRBJ2-7, the CDR3 gives the full variable domain: KAGVTQTPRYLIKTRGQQVTLSCSPISGHRSVSWYQQTPGQGLQFLFEYFSETQRNKGNFPGRFSGRQFSNSRSEMNVSTLELGDSALYLCASSLGHGSYEQYFGPGTRLTVT.

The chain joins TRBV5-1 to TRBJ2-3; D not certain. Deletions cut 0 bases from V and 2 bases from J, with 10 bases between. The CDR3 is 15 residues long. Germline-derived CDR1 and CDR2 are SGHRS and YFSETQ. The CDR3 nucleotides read TGCGCCAGCAGCTTGGAAAGGGTACCCACAGATACGCAGTATTTT. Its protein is CASSLERVPTDTQYF.

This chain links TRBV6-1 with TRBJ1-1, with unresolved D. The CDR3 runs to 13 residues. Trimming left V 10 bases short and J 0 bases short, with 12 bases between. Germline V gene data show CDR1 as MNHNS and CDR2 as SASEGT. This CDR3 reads CATSGWLNTEAFF. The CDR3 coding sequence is TGTGCCACTTCAGGATGGCTGAACACTGAAGCTTTCTTT.

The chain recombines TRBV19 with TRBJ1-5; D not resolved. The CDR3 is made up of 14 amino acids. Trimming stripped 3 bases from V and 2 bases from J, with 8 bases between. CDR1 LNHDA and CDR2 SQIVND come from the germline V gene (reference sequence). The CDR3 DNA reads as TGTGCCAGTAGTATTCCCGGGGGCAATCAGCCCCAGCATTTT. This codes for CASSIPGGNQPQHF.

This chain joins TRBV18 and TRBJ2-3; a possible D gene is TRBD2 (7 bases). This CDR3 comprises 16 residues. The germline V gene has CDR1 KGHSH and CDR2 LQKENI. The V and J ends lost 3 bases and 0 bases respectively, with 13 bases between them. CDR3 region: CASSPLGGGSTDTQYF. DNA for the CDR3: TGTGCCAGCTCACCCTTGGGAGGGGGAAGCACAGATACGCAGTATTTT. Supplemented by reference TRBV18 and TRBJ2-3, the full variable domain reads NAGVMQNPRHLVRRRGQEARLRCSPMKGHSHVYWYRQLPEEGLKFMVYLQKENIIDESGMPKERFSAEFPKEGPSILRIQQVVRGDSAAYFCASSPLGGGSTDTQYFGPGTRLTVL.

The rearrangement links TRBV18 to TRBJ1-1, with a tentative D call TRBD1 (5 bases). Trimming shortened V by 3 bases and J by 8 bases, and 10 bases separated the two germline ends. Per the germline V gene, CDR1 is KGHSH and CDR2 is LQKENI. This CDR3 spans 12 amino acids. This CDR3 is CASSPQGEEAFF. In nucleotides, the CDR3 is TGTGCCAGCTCACCGCAGGGTGAGGAAGCTTTCTTT. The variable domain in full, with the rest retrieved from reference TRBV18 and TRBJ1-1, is NAGVMQNPRHLVRRRGQEARLRCSPMKGHSHVYWYRQLPEEGLKFMVYLQKENIIDESGMPKERFSAEFPKEGPSILRIQQVVRGDSAAYFCASSPQGEEAFFGQGTRLTVV.

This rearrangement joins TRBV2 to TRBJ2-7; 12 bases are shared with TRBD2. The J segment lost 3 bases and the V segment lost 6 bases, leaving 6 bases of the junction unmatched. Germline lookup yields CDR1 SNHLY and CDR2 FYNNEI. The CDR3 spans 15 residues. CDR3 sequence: CASRPASGGGYEQYF. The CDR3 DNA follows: TGTGCCAGCAGACCCGCTAGCGGGGGGGGCTACGAGCAGTACTTC.

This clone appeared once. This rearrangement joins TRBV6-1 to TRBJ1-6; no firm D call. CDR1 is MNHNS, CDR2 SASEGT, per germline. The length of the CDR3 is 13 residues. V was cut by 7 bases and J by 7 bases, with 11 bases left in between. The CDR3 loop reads CASTRDRNSPLHF. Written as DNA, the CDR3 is TGTGCCAGCACTCGGGATAGGAATTCACCCCTCCACTTT.

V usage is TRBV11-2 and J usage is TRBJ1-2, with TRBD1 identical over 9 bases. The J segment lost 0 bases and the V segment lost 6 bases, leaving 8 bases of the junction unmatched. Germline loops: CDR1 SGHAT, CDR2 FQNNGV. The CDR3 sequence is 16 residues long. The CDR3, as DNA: TGTGCCAGCAGGGGTATACAGGGGGCAGCTAACTATGGCTACACCTTC. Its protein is CASRGIQGAANYGYTF.

The CDR3 DNA follows: TGTGCCAGCAGTTGGCACAGGGACACCGGGGAGCTGTTTTTT. Amino acid sequence: CASSWHRDTGELFF. The chain links TRBV6-5 to TRBJ2-2, with D possibly matching TRBD1 (6 bases). Between the trimmed V and J ends, which lost 4 bases and 3 bases, there was a span of 9 bases. Looked up from germline, CDR1 is MNHEY and CDR2 is SVGAGI. This CDR3 is 14 amino acids long.

The CDR3 spells CASSQNRGNYGYTF. CDR3 bases: TGTGCCAGCAGCCAGAACAGGGGGAACTATGGCTACACCTTC. J is TRBJ1-2 and V is TRBV7-4; 8 nucleotides agree with TRBD1. CDR3 size: 14 residues. From germline, CDR1 is SGHVT and CDR2 SQSDAQ. The V and J ends lost 5 bases and 2 bases, in that order; junction bases with no gene match: 4.

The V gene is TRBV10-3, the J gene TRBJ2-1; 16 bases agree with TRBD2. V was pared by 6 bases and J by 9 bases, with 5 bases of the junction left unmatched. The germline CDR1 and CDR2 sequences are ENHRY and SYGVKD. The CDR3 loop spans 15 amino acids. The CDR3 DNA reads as TGTGCCATCAGCGGGACTAGCGGGGGGGCAGGTGAGCAGTTCTTC. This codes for CAISGTSGGAGEQFF.

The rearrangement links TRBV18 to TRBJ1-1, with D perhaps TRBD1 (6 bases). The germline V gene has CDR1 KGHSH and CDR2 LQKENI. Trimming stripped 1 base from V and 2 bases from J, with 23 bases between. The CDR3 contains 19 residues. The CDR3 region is CASSPRRMGGGEVNTEAFF. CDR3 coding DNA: TGTGCCAGCTCACCACGGCGTATGGGGGGGGGCGAAGTTAACACTGAAGCTTTCTTT.

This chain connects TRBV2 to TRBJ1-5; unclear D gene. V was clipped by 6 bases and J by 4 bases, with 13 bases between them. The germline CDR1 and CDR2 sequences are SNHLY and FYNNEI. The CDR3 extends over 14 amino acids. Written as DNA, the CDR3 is TGTGCCAGCAGGGGAGAAACAACAAATCAGCCCCAGCATTTT. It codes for CASRGETTNQPQHF.

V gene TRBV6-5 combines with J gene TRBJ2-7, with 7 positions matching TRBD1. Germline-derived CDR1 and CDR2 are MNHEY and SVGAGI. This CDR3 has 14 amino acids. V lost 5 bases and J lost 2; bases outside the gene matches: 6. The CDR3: CASSQQGLPYEQYF. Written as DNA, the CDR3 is TGTGCCAGCAGTCAACAGGGGCTACCCTACGAGCAGTACTTC.

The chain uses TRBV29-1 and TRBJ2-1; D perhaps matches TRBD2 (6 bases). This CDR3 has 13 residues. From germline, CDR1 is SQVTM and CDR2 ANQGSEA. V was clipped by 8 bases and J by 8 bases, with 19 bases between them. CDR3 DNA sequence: TGCAGCCCAACCGTGGCTAGCGTGGATGAGCAGTTCTTC. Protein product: CSPTVASVDEQFF.

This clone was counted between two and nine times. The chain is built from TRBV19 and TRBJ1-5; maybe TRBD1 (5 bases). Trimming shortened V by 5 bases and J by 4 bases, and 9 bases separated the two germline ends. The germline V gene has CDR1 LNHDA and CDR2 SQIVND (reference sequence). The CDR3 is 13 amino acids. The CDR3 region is CASSPGLNQPQHF. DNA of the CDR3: TGTGCCAGTAGTCCAGGGTTAAATCAGCCCCAGCATTTT.

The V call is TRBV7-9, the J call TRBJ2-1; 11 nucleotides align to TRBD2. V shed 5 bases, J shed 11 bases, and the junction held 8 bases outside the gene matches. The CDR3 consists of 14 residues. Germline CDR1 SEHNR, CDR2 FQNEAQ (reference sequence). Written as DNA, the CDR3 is TGTGCCAGCAGCACCCGACTAGCGGGGCACAAGCAGTTCTTC. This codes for CASSTRLAGHKQFF.

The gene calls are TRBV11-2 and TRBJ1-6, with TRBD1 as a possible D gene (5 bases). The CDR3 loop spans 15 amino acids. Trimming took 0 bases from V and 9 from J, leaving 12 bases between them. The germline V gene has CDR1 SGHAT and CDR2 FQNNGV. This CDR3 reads CASSLDSGRSSPLHF. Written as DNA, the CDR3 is TGTGCCAGCAGCTTAGATTCAGGGAGGAGTTCACCCCTCCACTTT.

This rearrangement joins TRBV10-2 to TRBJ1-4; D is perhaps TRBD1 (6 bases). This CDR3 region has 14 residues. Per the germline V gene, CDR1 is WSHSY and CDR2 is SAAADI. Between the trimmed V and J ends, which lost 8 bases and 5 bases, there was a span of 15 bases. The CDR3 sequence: CASSLTGKNEKLFF. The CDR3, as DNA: TGCGCCAGCTCCTTGACAGGCAAGAATGAAAAACTGTTTTTT.

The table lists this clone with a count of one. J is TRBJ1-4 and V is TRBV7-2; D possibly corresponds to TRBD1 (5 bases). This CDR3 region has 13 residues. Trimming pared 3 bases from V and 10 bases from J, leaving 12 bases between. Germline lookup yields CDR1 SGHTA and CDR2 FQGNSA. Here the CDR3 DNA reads TGTGCCAGCAGCTTTGGACGGGACCTAAAACTGTTTTTT. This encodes CASSFGRDLKLFF. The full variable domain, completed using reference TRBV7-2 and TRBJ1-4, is GAGVSQSPSNKVTEKGKDVELRCDPISGHTALYWYRQSLGQGLEFLIYFQGNSAPDKSGLPSDRFSAERTGGSVSTLTIQRTQQEDSAVYLCASSFGRDLKLFFGSGTQLSVL.